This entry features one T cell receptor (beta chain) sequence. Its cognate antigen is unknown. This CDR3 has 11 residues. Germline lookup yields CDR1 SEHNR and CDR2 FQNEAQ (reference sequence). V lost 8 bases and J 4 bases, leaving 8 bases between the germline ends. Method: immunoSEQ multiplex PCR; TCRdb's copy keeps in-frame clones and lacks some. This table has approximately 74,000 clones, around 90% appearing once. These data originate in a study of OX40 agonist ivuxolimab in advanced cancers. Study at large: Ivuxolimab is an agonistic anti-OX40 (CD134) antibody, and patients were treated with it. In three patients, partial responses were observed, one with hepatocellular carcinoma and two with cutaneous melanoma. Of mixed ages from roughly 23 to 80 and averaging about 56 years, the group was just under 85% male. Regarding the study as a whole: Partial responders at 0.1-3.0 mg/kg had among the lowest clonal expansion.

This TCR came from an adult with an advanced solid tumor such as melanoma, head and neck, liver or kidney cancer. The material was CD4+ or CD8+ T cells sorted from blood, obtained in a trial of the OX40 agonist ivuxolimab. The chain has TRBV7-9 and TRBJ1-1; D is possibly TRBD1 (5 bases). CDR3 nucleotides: TGTGCCAGCCTGGGGGTCACTGAAGCTTTCTTT. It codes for CASLGVTEAFF.